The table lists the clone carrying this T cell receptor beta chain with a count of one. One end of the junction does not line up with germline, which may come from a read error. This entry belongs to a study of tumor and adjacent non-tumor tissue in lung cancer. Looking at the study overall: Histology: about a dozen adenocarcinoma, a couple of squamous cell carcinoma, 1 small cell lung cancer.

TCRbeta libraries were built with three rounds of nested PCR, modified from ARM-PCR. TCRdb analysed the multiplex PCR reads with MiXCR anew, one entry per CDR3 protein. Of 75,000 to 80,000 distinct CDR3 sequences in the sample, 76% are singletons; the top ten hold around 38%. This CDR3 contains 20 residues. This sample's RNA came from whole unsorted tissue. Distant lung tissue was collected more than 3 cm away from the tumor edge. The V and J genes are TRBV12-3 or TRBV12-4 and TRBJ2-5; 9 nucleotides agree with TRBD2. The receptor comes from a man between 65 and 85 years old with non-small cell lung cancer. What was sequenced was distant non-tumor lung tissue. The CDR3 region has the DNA TGTGCCAGCAGAAAAAGCGACCGCCCGACTAGCGGTCTTCCCCATGAGACCCAGAACTTC. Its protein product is CASRKSDRPTSGLPHETQNF.